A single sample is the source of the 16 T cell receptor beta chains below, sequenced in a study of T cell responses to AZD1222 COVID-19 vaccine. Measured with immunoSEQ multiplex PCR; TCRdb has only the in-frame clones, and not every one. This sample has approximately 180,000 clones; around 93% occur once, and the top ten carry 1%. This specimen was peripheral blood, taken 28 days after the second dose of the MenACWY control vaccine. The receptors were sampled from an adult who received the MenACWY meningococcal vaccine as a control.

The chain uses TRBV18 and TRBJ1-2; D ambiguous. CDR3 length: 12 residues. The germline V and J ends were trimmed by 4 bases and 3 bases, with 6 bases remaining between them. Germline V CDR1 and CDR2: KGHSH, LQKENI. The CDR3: CASSRTDYGYTF. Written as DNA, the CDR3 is TGTGCCAGCTCACGAACAGACTATGGCTACACCTTC.

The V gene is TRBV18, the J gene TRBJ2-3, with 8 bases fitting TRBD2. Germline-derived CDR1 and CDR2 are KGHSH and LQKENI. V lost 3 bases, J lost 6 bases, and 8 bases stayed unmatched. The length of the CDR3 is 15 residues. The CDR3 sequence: CASSPSRGARDTQYF. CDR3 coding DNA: TGTGCCAGCTCACCCTCGCGGGGGGCGAGGGATACGCAGTATTTT.

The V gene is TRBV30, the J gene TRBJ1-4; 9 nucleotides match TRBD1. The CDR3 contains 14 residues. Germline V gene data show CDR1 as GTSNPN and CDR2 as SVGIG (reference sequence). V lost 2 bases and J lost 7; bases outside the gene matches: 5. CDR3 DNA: TGTGCCTGGAGTCAACAGGGGGCAGGTGAAAAACTGTTTTTT. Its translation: CAWSQQGAGEKLFF.

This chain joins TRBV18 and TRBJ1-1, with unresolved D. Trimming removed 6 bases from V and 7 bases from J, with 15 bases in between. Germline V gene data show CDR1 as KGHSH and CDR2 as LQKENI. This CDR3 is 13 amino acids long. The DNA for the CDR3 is TGTGCCAGCTCTCAAAGTGACGGGTTTGAAGCTTTCTTT. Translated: CASSQSDGFEAFF.

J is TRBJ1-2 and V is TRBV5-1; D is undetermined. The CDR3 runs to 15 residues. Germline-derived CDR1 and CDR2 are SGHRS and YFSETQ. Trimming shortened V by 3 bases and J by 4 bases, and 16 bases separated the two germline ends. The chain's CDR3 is CASSYSQSVGYGYTF. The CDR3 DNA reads TGCGCCAGCAGCTACTCGCAGAGTGTAGGCTATGGCTACACCTTC.

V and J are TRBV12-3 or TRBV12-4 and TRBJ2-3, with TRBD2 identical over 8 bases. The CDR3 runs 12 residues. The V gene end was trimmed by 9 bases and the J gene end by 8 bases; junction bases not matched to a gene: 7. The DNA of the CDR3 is TGTGCCAGTAAGGGCGCGGGAGGTACGCAGTATTTT. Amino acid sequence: CASKGAGGTQYF.

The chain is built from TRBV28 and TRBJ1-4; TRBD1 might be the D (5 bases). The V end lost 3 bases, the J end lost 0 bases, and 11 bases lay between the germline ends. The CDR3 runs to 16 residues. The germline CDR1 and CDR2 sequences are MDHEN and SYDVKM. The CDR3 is CASSFGPGATNEKLFF. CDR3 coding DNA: TGTGCCAGCAGTTTTGGCCCGGGGGCAACTAATGAAAAACTGTTTTTT.

The CDR3 sequence: CASSPDRFSGNTIYF. The CDR3 DNA is TGTGCCAGCAGCCCCGACAGATTCTCTGGAAACACCATATATTTT. V gene TRBV6-5 combines with J gene TRBJ1-3, with D possibly matching TRBD1 (5 bases). With 6 bases removed from V and 0 bases from J, the gap between germline ends came to 12 bases. Germline V CDR1 and CDR2: MNHEY, SVGAGI. The CDR3 has 15 amino acids.

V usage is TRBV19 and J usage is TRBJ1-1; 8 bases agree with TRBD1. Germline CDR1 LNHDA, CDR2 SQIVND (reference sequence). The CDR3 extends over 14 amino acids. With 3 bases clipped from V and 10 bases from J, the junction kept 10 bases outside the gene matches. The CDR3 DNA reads TGTGCCAGTAGTATCGACAGGGGAGCAGCAGGAGCTTTCTTT. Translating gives CASSIDRGAAGAFF.

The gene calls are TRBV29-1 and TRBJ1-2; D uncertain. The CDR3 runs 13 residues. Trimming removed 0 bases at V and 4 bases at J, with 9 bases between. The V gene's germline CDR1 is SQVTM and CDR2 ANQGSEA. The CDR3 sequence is CSVEERPAYGYTF. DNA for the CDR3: TGCAGCGTTGAAGAGCGACCGGCCTATGGCTACACCTTC.

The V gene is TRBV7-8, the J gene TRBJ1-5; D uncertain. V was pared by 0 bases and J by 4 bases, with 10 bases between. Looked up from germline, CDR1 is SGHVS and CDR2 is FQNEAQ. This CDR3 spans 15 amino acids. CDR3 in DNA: TGTGCCAGCAGCTTAGCGTCCACGGCTAATCAGCCCCAGCATTTT. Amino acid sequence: CASSLASTANQPQHF.

This CDR3 reads CASGAWQENSPLHF. The CDR3 DNA is TGTGCCAGCGGTGCGTGGCAGGAGAATTCACCCCTCCACTTT. This chain joins TRBV6-6 and TRBJ1-6; D remains ambiguous. V lost 8 bases, J lost 7 bases, and 15 bases lay in between. The CDR3 runs to 14 residues. Germline values: CDR1 MNHNY, CDR2 SVGAGI (reference sequence).

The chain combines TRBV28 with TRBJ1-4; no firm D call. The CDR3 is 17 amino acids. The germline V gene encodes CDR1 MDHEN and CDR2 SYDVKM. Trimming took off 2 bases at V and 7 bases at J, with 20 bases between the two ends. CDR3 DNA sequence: TGTGCCAGCAGTTTACCCGGCGTGAGAGAGGGTGGTGAAAAACTGTTTTTT. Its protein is CASSLPGVREGGEKLFF.

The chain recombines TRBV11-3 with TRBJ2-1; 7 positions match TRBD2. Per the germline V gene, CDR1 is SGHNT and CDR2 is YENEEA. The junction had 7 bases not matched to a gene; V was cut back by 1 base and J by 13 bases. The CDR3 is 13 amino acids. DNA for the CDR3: TGTGCCAGCAGCTTAGTAGACGGGGGGTTTCAGTTCTTC. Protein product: CASSLVDGGFQFF.

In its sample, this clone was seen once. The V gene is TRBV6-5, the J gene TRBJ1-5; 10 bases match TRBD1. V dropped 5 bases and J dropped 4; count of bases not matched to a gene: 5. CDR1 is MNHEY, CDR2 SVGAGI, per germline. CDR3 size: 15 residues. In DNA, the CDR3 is TGTGCCAGCAGTCCGACAGGGGGCGAAAATCAGCCCCAGCATTTT. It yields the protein CASSPTGGENQPQHF.

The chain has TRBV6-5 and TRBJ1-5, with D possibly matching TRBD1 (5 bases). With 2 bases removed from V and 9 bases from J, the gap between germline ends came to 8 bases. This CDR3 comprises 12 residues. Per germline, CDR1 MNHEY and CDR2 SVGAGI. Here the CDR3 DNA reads TGTGCCAGCAGTTACCCTCAGGGGCCCCAGCATTTT. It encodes CASSYPQGPQHF.